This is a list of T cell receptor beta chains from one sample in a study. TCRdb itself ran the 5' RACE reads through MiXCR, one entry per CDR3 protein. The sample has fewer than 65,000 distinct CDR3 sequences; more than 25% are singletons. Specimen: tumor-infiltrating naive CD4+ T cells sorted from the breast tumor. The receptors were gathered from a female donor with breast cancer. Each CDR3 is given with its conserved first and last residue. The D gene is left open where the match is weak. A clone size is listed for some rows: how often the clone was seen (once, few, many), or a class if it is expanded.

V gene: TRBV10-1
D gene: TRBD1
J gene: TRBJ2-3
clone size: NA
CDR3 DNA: TGCGCCAGCAGTGATTACGGGACAGGGAATTCGGATACGCAGTATTTT
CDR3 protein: CASSDYGTGNSDTQYF

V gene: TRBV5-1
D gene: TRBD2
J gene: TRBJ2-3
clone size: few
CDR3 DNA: TGCGCCAGCAGCTCGGGACTAGCGGGGGGCATCACAGATACGCAGTATTTT
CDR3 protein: CASSSGLAGGITDTQYF

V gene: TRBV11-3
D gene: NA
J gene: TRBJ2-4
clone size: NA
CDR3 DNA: TGTGCCAGCAGCCACCTACGGGTTTTCCCCAAAAACATTCAGTACTTC
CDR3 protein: CASSHLRVFPKNIQYF

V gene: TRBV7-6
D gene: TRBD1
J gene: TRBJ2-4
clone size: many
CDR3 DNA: TGTGCCAGCAGCTTAGGACAGGGGAACATTCAGTACTTC
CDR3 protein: CASSLGQGNIQYF

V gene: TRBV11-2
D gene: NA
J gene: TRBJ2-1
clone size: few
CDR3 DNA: TGTGCCAGCAGCTTAAGGGGGGCCAATGAGCAGTTCTTC
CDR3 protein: CASSLRGANEQFF

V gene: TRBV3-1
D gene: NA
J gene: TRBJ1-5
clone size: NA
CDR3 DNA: TGTGCCAGCAGCCAATTTTACCGTCAGCCCCAGCATTTT
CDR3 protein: CASSQFYRQPQHF

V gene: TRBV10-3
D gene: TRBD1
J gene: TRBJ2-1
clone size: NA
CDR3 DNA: TGTGCCATCAGTGATTCGACAGGGGGCTACAATGAGCAGTTCTTC
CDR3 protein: CAISDSTGGYNEQFF

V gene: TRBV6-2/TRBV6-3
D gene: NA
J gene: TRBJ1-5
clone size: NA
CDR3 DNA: TGTGCCAGCAGTTCCGTCGACGGTTTCAATCAGCCCCAGCATTTT
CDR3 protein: CASSSVDGFNQPQHF

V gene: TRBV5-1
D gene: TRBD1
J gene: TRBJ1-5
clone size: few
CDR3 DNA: TGCGCCAGCAGCTTGGCCGGACAGGGAAATCAGCCCCAGCATTTT
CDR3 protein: CASSLAGQGNQPQHF

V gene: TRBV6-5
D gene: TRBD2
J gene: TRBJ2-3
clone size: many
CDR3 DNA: TGTGCCAGCAGTTACTCGACGGGGGTAGTAGCGGGCCGCCTCCCAGATACGCAGTATTTT
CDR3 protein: CASSYSTGVVAGRLPDTQYF

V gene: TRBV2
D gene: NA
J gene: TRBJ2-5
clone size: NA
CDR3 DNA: TGTGCCAGCATTACTCCCTTTGCACAAGAGACCCAGTACTTC
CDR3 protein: CASITPFAQETQYF

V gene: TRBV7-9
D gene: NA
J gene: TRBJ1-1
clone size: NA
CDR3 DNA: TGTACCAGCAGCTTAGTTTTGGGGAACACTGAAGCTTTCTTT
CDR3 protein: CTSSLVLGNTEAFF

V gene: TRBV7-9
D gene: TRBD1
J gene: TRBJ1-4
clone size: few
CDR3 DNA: TGTGCCAGCAGTTCCGGGACAGGTCGTGAAAAACTGTTTTTT
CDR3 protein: CASSSGTGREKLFF

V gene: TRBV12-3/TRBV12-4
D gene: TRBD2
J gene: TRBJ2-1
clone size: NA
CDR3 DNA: TGTGCCAGCAGCCACCGACTAGCGGGAGTCAATGAGCAGTTCTTC
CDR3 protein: CASSHRLAGVNEQFF

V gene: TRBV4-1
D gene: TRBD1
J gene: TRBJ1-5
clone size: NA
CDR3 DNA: TGCGCCAGCAGCCAGGGACAGGGGGCGGCTGGACAGCCCCAGCATTTT
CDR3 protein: CASSQGQGAAGQPQHF

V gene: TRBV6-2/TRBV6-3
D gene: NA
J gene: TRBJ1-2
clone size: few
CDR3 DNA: TGTGCCAGCAGCCTGCGGGTCTCTAACTATGGCTACACCTTC
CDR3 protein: CASSLRVSNYGYTF

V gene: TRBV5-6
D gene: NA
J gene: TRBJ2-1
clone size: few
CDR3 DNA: TGTGCCAGCAGCTTGACTGGCCCGAACAATGAGCAGTTCTTC
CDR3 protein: CASSLTGPNNEQFF

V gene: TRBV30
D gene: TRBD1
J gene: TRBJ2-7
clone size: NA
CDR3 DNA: TGTGCCTGGAGTGAAAAGCCGGGACAGGGCTCCTACGAGCAGTACTTC
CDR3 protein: CAWSEKPGQGSYEQYF

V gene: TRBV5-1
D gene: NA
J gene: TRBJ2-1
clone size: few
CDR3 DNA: TGCGCCAGCAGCTTCCGACCCCGGGACCAGATCTACAATGAGCAGTTCTTC
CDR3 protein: CASSFRPRDQIYNEQFF

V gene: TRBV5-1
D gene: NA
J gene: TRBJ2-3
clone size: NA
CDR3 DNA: TGCGCCAGCAGCGAACGGGGATCAGATACGCAGTATTTT
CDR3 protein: CASSERGSDTQYF

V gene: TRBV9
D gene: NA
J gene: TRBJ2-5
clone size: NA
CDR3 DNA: TGTGCCAGCAGCGTAGTCGGGCAGTTTTGGCAAGAGACCCAGTACTTC
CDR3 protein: CASSVVGQFWQETQYF

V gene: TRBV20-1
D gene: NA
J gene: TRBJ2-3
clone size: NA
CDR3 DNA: TGCAGTACTGGTCTGCCGGGTCGCATCACAGATACGCAGTATTTT
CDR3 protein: CSTGLPGRITDTQYF

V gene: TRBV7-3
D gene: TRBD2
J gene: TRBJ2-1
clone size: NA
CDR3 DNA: TGTGCCAGCAGCCCGACTGGCGGGGGGCTTGAGCAGTTCTTC
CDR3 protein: CASSPTGGGLEQFF

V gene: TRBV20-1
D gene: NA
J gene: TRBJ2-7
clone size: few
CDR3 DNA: TGCAGTGCCTCGACGGACTACGAGCAGTACTTC
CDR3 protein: CSASTDYEQYF

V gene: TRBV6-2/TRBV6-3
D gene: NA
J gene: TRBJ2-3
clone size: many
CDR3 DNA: TGTGCCAGCAGTTACTACCGCACAGATACGCAGTATTTT
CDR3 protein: CASSYYRTDTQYF

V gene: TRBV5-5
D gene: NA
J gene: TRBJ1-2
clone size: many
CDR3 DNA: TGTGCCAGCAGCTTGGCTCTATTTGAAGGCTACACCTTC
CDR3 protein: CASSLALFEGYTF

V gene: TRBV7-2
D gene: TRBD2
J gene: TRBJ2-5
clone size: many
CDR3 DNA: TGTGCCAGCAGCTTAGATAGCGGGGCGCTACAAGAGACCCAGTACTTC
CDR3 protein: CASSLDSGALQETQYF

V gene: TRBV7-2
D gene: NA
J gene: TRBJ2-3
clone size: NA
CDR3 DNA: TGTGCCAGCAGCGGTGACTCGGGAGGCACAGATACGCAGTATTTT
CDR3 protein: CASSGDSGGTDTQYF

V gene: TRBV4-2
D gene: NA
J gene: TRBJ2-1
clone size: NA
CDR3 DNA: TGTGCCAGCAGCCAAGATGGGAAGGATGAGCAGTTCTTC
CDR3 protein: CASSQDGKDEQFF

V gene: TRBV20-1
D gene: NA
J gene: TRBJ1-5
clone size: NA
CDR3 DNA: TGCAGTGCTCAGGCGGGGGGCCTAAATCAGCCCCAGCATTTT
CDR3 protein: CSAQAGGLNQPQHF